These T cell receptor beta chains were read from a single sample in a study of cytomegalovirus exposure and HLA in healthy donors. Sequenced by immunoSEQ multiplex PCR; TCRdb stores in-frame clones only, minus some. Seen here are 150,000 to 200,000 clones, around four fifths observed once, and the top ten hold 1.5% to 2%. The sample was PBMCs. These receptors were collected from a middle-aged man in good health and CMV-seropositive. The CDR3 runs from the conserved cysteine through the conserved F or W. A D gene is named only where the DNA matches it firmly. Part of the rows lack a size; the others show once, few, many or a class for expanded clones.

clone size: .; CDR3 length: 12; J gene: TRBJ2-7; V gene: TRBV25-1; D gene: .; CDR3 protein: CASTRGTYEQYF; CDR3 DNA: TGTGCCAGCACCCGAGGGACCTACGAGCAGTACTTC
clone size: .; CDR3 length: 17; J gene: TRBJ2-6; V gene: TRBV9; D gene: TRBD2; CDR3 protein: CASSSFAGGSGANGLTF; CDR3 DNA: TGTGCCAGCAGCTCGTTCGCGGGGGGCTCTGGGGCCAACGGCCTGACTTTC
clone size: few; CDR3 length: 15; J gene: TRBJ2-1; V gene: TRBV27; D gene: .; CDR3 protein: CASTPVREGVNEQFF; CDR3 DNA: TGTGCCAGCACCCCTGTCCGTGAGGGAGTCAATGAGCAGTTCTTC
clone size: .; CDR3 length: 13; J gene: TRBJ1-5; V gene: TRBV18; D gene: .; CDR3 protein: CASSPETTRPQHF; CDR3 DNA: TGTGCCAGCTCACCCGAGACGACACGGCCCCAGCATTTT
clone size: .; CDR3 length: 15; J gene: TRBJ1-1; V gene: TRBV9; D gene: TRBD1; CDR3 protein: CASSVGQGADTEAFF; CDR3 DNA: TGTGCCAGCAGCGTGGGACAGGGGGCTGACACTGAAGCTTTCTTT
clone size: .; CDR3 length: 12; J gene: TRBJ2-3; V gene: TRBV6-1; D gene: TRBD1; CDR3 protein: CASSEGGDTQYF; CDR3 DNA: TGTGCCAGCAGCGAAGGGGGCGATACGCAGTATTTT
clone size: .; CDR3 length: 17; J gene: TRBJ1-1; V gene: TRBV9; D gene: TRBD1; CDR3 protein: CASSLTTGGSMNTEAFF; CDR3 DNA: TGTGCCAGCAGCTTAACGACAGGGGGCAGTATGAACACTGAAGCTTTCTTT
clone size: .; CDR3 length: 13; J gene: TRBJ1-1; V gene: TRBV15; D gene: .; CDR3 protein: CATSRDRGSEAFF; CDR3 DNA: TGTGCCACCAGCAGAGACAGGGGCTCTGAAGCTTTCTTT
clone size: .; CDR3 length: 15; J gene: TRBJ2-7; V gene: TRBV15; D gene: TRBD1; CDR3 protein: CATRRGAGGPDEQYF; CDR3 DNA: TGTGCCACCAGGAGAGGAGCAGGGGGCCCCGACGAGCAGTACTTC
clone size: .; CDR3 length: 13; J gene: TRBJ1-1; V gene: TRBV30; D gene: .; CDR3 protein: CACSGNMNTEAFF; CDR3 DNA: TGTGCCTGTTCGGGAAACATGAACACTGAAGCTTTCTTT